A single T cell receptor (beta chain) is shown here with its context. Its antigen is unknown. No much larger clonotype is one base removed from it; base qualities were not supplied. The CDR3 starts with the cysteine, ends with the phenylalanine, and has 17 residues. This entry keeps only the CDR3 DNA: 51 bases, framed from base 1. V and J are truncated by 1 base and 0 bases respectively, leaving an intervening sequence of 19 bases. CDR1 is given as DFQATT and CDR2 as SNEGSKA, both from the germline V gene (reference sequence). RNA was extracted using the RNeasy kit, and about 0.5 to 1 ug of the RNA was reverse transcribed with random hexamers. The immunoSEQ multiplex PCR assay, which covers 54 Vbeta and 13 Jbeta segments, was used to amplify TCR beta CDR3 regions. Bias from PCR amplification was corrected by using a synthetic template baseline for primer optimization and for computational correction. Processing in the source paper ran as follows. Reads were assigned to V, D and J genes according to IMGT and analyzed in immunoSEQ Analyzer, with only productive sequences retained. Clonality was computed as one minus Shannon entropy normalized by log2 of the number of productive unique sequences. Public and private clones were assessed among the 100 most prevalent clones of each patient and control. Clones were defined as Susac-specific if absent from the healthy and MS cohorts, from 900 to 1,200 published viral clones and from other ImmuneACCESS disease sequences. The raw public reads went through TCRdb reprocessing: fastp at Q25, MiXCR clone calling, in-frame beta chains kept. Rows are combined by CDR3 protein, so each entry shows the most common genes and DNA. The V and J calls, along with clone size, are taken from TCRdb and not from the paper's own processing. The sample table shows tens of thousands of distinct CDR3 sequences, and about 94% are seen once. The ten most abundant clones make up 0.56% of the sample.

High-throughput TCR beta sequencing profiled peripheral blood CD8+ and CD4+ T cells from healthy donors, Susac syndrome patients and multiple sclerosis patients. The multiple sclerosis controls were treatment-naive patients who had stable or active relapsing-remitting disease and met the revised McDonald criteria. CD8+ TEMRA cells were enriched by FACS, while bulk CD8+ and CD4+ T cells were purified by magnetic negative isolation. Blood was drawn into EDTA tubes, processed within 24 hours, and PBMCs were isolated by density gradient centrifugation. PBMCs intended for TCR sequencing were cryopreserved in liquid nitrogen and thawed later in a water bath at 37 degrees C. The sorted or isolated CD4+, CD8+ and CD8+ TEMRA cells reached a purity of at least 90%. The data originate from a study of CD8 T cells in Susac syndrome (dated by TCRdb to about 2019). With regard to the full study: Repertoire sequencing was used to test whether CD8+ T cell activation and differentiation in Susac syndrome was antigen driven. The study compared CD8+ T cell repertoire clonality among 11 to 12 healthy donors, about 14 Susac syndrome patients and fewer than 19 multiple sclerosis patients. Paper-wide results and their limitations: The number of individuals in the TCR sequencing and HLA analysis was acknowledged as relatively small.

The TCR was taken from a human donor with multiple sclerosis. The chain couples TRBV20-1 to TRBJ2-7, and the D gene may be TRBD1, 5 bases matching. Material for sequencing was CD8+ T cells from PBMCs. CDR3 reads: CSARGQREARSSYEQYF. The sequenced DNA is TGCAGTGCTAGAGGACAGCGAGAAGCCCGAAGCTCCTACGAGCAGTACTTC.